The sample holds a few counts of the clone carrying this T cell receptor beta chain. The sample is drawn from a study of T cell responses to AZD1222 COVID-19 vaccine. The germline V and J ends were trimmed by 3 bases and 0 bases, with 7 bases remaining between them. This CDR3 contains 14 residues. Germline lookup yields CDR1 SGDLS and CDR2 YYNGEE. Data came from immunoSEQ multiplex PCR; TCRdb stores just in-frame clones and leaves some out. The sample lists approximately 82,000 clones, more than 90% occurring once. The clonotype was recovered from an adult in good health. The chain recombines TRBV9 with TRBJ1-3, with unresolved D. The sequences come from peripheral blood, collected on day 0 of AZD1222 vaccination. DNA for the CDR3: TGTGCCAGCAGCGATGAGAGCTCTGGAAACACCATATATTTT. Translating gives CASSDESSGNTIYF.